This T cell receptor (beta chain) was sequenced for a study of cytomegalovirus exposure and HLA in healthy donors. On the study more broadly: Out of approximately 400 genotyped donors, about 80% belonged to the Caucasian-associated ancestry cluster.

Concerning this clone itself: Its target is unknown.

V lost 4 bases and J 1 base, leaving 7 bases between the germline ends. Germline-derived CDR1 and CDR2 are KGHSH and LQKENI. The CDR3 extends over 13 amino acids. The PCR had 60 Vbeta and 13 Jbeta primers. Sequencing used immunoSEQ multiplex PCR; TCRdb keeps in-frame clones, though not all of them. The sample lists tens of thousands of clones, less than 65% occurring once. The study sampled nominally healthy donors, though unrecorded immune exposures were likely. Overall study findings and caveats: The study listed 150 to 200 cytomegalovirus-associated TCR beta chains. Most CMV-associated TCR beta chains were later found to appear HLA-restricted.

The V call is TRBV18, the J call TRBJ1-2, with D maybe TRBD1 (5 bases). This sequence was found in a woman aged 25 to 39 in good health and CMV-seronegative. The sample consisted of PBMCs. For the CDR3, the DNA is TGTGCCAGCTCACTGGACATTAACTATGGCTACACCTTC. Translated: CASSLDINYGYTF.